The rows below give T cell receptor beta chains drawn from one sample of a study of T cell responses to AZD1222 COVID-19 vaccine. Only in-frame clones appear in the TCRdb table, and some are missing; sequencing was by immunoSEQ multiplex PCR. The table lists some 40,000 clones, around three quarters of them singletons. The material sequenced was peripheral blood, taken 28 days after the second dose of the MenACWY control vaccine. The receptor set was obtained from an adult who received the MenACWY meningococcal vaccine as a control. Both conserved end residues are part of each CDR3. Each record gives: clone size, V gene, J gene, D gene, CDR3 protein, CDR3 DNA. D genes are given only for firm matches. The size field is filled for only some rows; it gives once, few, many or a size class.

clone_size: few
v_call: TRBV18
j_call: TRBJ2-1
d_call: TRBD1
cdr3_aa: CASSPRRTGSNEQFF
cdr3_nt: TGTGCCAGCTCACCTCGTCGGACAGGGAGCAATGAGCAGTTCTTC

clone_size: NA
v_call: TRBV6-6
j_call: TRBJ2-3
d_call: NA
cdr3_aa: CASSYPLSTDTQYF
cdr3_nt: TGTGCCAGCAGTTACCCCCTAAGCACAGATACGCAGTATTTT

clone_size: NA
v_call: TRBV2
j_call: TRBJ1-5
d_call: NA
cdr3_aa: CASSESNLSNQPQHF
cdr3_nt: TGTGCCAGCAGTGAGTCCAACCTTAGCAATCAGCCCCAGCATTTT

clone_size: NA
v_call: TRBV5-6
j_call: TRBJ2-5
d_call: NA
cdr3_aa: CASSLGGAGYRGAQYF
cdr3_nt: TGTGCCAGCAGCTTGGGAGGCGCCGGGTACAGAGGGGCCCAGTACTTC

clone_size: NA
v_call: TRBV27
j_call: TRBJ1-4
d_call: NA
cdr3_aa: CASSPGATNEKLFF
cdr3_nt: TGTGCCAGCTCCCCGGGAGCAACTAATGAAAAACTGTTTTTT

clone_size: few
v_call: TRBV5-4
j_call: TRBJ2-5
d_call: NA
cdr3_aa: CASSVGGAREETQYF
cdr3_nt: TGTGCCAGCAGCGTGGGGGGGGCGAGGGAAGAGACCCAGTACTTC

clone_size: NA
v_call: TRBV18
j_call: TRBJ1-2
d_call: NA
cdr3_aa: CASSAYGTPNYGYTF
cdr3_nt: TGTGCCAGCTCTGCTTACGGGACTCCTAACTATGGCTACACCTTC

clone_size: NA
v_call: TRBV12-3/TRBV12-4
j_call: TRBJ1-5
d_call: TRBD1
cdr3_aa: CASWTGGQPQHF
cdr3_nt: TGTGCCAGTTGGACAGGGGGACAGCCCCAGCATTTT

clone_size: few
v_call: TRBV6-6
j_call: TRBJ1-1
d_call: NA
cdr3_aa: CASSGGAEAFF
cdr3_nt: TGTGCCAGCAGTGGGGGGGCTGAAGCTTTCTTT

clone_size: NA
v_call: TRBV24-1
j_call: TRBJ2-5
d_call: TRBD1
cdr3_aa: CATSDIGTGQETQYF
cdr3_nt: TGTGCCACCAGTGATATCGGGACAGGTCAAGAGACCCAGTACTTC

clone_size: NA
v_call: TRBV4-2
j_call: TRBJ1-2
d_call: NA
cdr3_aa: CASSPWTPVDPSMGYTF
cdr3_nt: TGTGCCAGCAGTCCTTGGACACCTGTTGACCCTTCCATGGGCTACACCTTC

clone_size: NA
v_call: TRBV6-5
j_call: TRBJ1-6
d_call: TRBD1
cdr3_aa: CASSYSTQGNSPLHF
cdr3_nt: TGTGCCAGCAGTTACTCGACACAGGGGAATTCACCCCTCCACTTT

clone_size: NA
v_call: TRBV10-2
j_call: TRBJ2-7
d_call: NA
cdr3_aa: CASVGGGITYEQYF
cdr3_nt: TGCGCCTCCGTGGGCGGAGGGATAACCTACGAGCAGTACTTC

clone_size: NA
v_call: TRBV14
j_call: TRBJ2-4
d_call: NA
cdr3_aa: CASSQAGGSRISKNIQYF
cdr3_nt: TGTGCCAGCAGCCAAGCGGGTGGTTCCCGAATTTCCAAAAACATTCAGTACTTC

clone_size: few
v_call: TRBV10-3
j_call: TRBJ1-3
d_call: NA
cdr3_aa: CAISLGPLENTIYF
cdr3_nt: TGTGCCATCAGTTTGGGACCGCTCGAAAACACCATATATTTT

clone_size: NA
v_call: TRBV5-1
j_call: TRBJ1-1
d_call: NA
cdr3_aa: CASRYTGQTLNTEAFF
cdr3_nt: TGCGCCAGCAGGTATACCGGACAGACCTTGAACACTGAAGCTTTCTTT

clone_size: medium-sized
v_call: TRBV4-1
j_call: TRBJ1-2
d_call: TRBD1
cdr3_aa: CASSQPQGRDYGYTF
cdr3_nt: TGCGCCAGCAGCCAACCACAGGGGAGGGACTATGGCTACACCTTC

clone_size: NA
v_call: TRBV6-1
j_call: TRBJ1-4
d_call: TRBD1
cdr3_aa: CASSEAVAGGEKLFF
cdr3_nt: TGTGCCAGCAGTGAAGCGGTGGCAGGGGGCGAAAAACTGTTTTTT

clone_size: NA
v_call: TRBV4-1
j_call: TRBJ2-2
d_call: TRBD2
cdr3_aa: CASSQDRLADNTGELFF
cdr3_nt: TGCGCCAGCAGCCAAGATCGCCTAGCGGATAACACCGGGGAGCTGTTTTTT